This T cell receptor (beta chain) was sequenced during a study of blood T cell repertoires in COVID-19. In the study overall: There were acute and convalescent COVID-19 samples, and they came from the United States, Italy and Spain.

V gave up 3 bases and J gave up 6 bases, with 18 bases separating them. The CDR3 is 15 amino acids. Germline V gene sequence: CDR1 LNHNV, CDR2 YYDKDF (reference sequence). Methods used by the authors: Amplification from reference gene primers served as the basis for estimated nucleated cell counts. Sequenced by immunoSEQ multiplex PCR; TCRdb stores in-frame clones only, minus some. From that table come the V and J calls and clone size; the DNA was used to work out D and trimming. The data contain around 110,000 clones, around 80% of them singletons. The sequence was collected from a man in his 60s with active or convalescent COVID-19. The V call is TRBV15, the J call TRBJ2-7, with D possibly matching TRBD2 (6 bases). The sequencing input was peripheral blood. The CDR3 nucleotides read TGTGCCACCAGCAGTGATAGTCGGGAGCAAGGCGAGCAGTACTTC. Translation: CATSSDSREQGEQYF.